This T cell receptor (beta chain) was observed in a study of blood T cell repertoires in COVID-19. Profiled with immunoSEQ multiplex PCR; TCRdb holds only in-frame clones, not every one. The table includes roughly 150,000 clones, about nine tenths detected once. CDR3 length: 14 residues. V lost 3 bases and J lost 4; bases outside the gene matches: 2. Germline CDR1 reads MNHEY; CDR2 reads SMNVEV (reference sequence). Adults between roughly 18 and 90 years of age took part from 20 to 25 US areas. Participants in the exposed group had met a COVID-19 case in the 2 weeks before joining the study. The sequence derives from a woman aged 40 to 49 who had been exposed to COVID-19. The sequencing sample was made of PBMCs or T cells enriched from blood (not recorded which). This sequence joins TRBV27 and TRBJ1-4; the match to TRBD1 covers 7 bases. The CDR3 protein is CASSFTGVNEKLFF. CDR3 coding DNA: TGTGCCAGCAGTTTTACAGGGGTTAATGAAAAACTGTTTTTT.